This T cell receptor beta chain was identified in a study of control samples from healthy donors and cancer patients. TCRdb's table, derived via immunoSEQ multiplex PCR, lists solely in-frame clones and lacks some. The sample contains over 80,000 clones, 91% of which appear only once. The ends lost 5 bases at V and 3 bases at J; junction bases unmatched: 14. This CDR3 is 18 amino acids long. Germline V CDR1 and CDR2: SEHNR, FQNEAQ (reference sequence). V gene TRBV7-9 combines with J gene TRBJ2-2; 8 bases are a match to TRBD2. The source of this sequence is a man aged 30-40 years in good health. Source material: blood. Here the CDR3 DNA reads TGTGCCAGCAGCGACTCTCCCGGTCGGGGGGGAGACACCGGGGAGCTGTTTTTT. Its protein is CASSDSPGRGGDTGELFF. Looking up the rest from reference TRBV7-9 and TRBJ2-2 gives the full variable domain: DTGVSQNPRHKITKRGQNVTFRCDPISEHNRLYWYRQTLGQGPEFLTYFQNEAQLEKSRLLSDRFSAERPKGSFSTLEIQRTEQGDSAMYLCASSDSPGRGGDTGELFFGEGSRLTVL.